Shown below are 21 T cell receptor beta chains from a single sample sequenced in a study of cytomegalovirus exposure and HLA in healthy donors. Amplification used 60 Vbeta primers and 13 Jbeta primers. The method was immunoSEQ multiplex PCR; TCRdb's version includes in-frame clones alone and lacks a portion of them. The sample shows roughly 200,000 clones, 70% to 85% of them seen only once. The sample was PBMCs. Source of these receptors: a woman aged 55 to 70 in good health and CMV-seropositive.

This chain links TRBV19 with TRBJ1-5, with 11 bases matching TRBD1. Germline CDR1 LNHDA, CDR2 SQIVND (reference sequence). V lost 6 bases to trimming and J lost 9 bases; unmatched junction nucleotides: 16. This CDR3 has 17 residues. This chain's CDR3 is CASRPESGQGVKLPQHF. The CDR3 bases are TGTGCCAGTAGACCCGAATCGGGACAGGGGGTAAAATTGCCCCAGCATTTT. The whole variable domain, remainder taken from reference TRBV19 and TRBJ1-5, is DGGITQSPKYLFRKEGQNVTLSCEQNLNHDAMYWYRQDPGQGLRLIYYSQIVNDFQKGDIAEGYSVSREKKESFPLTVTSAQKNPTAFYLCASRPESGQGVKLPQHFGDGTRLSIL.

J is TRBJ2-5 and V is TRBV2; D is possibly TRBD1 (5 bases). Looked up from germline, CDR1 is SNHLY and CDR2 is FYNNEI. The CDR3 spans 14 residues. The V and J ends lost 3 bases and 1 base respectively, with 9 bases between them. The CDR3 DNA sequence: TGTGCCAGCAGTGAGGGCAGGGTCCAAGAGACCCAGTACTTC. Amino acid sequence: CASSEGRVQETQYF.

The CDR3 DNA is TGCAGCGTTGAAAGGGACAGGGTGGGTGGCTACACCTTC. Protein sequence: CSVERDRVGGYTF. The chain carries TRBV29-1 and TRBJ1-2; 9 positions match TRBD1. The ends lost 2 bases at V and 7 bases at J; junction bases unmatched: 5. This CDR3 has 13 residues. Per the germline V gene, CDR1 is SQVTM and CDR2 is ANQGSEA.

The V call is TRBV9, the J call TRBJ2-2, with TRBD1 identical over 9 bases. The V and J ends lost 4 bases and 2 bases, in that order; junction bases with no gene match: 9. Germline values: CDR1 SGDLS, CDR2 YYNGEE. The CDR3 runs 17 residues. The CDR3 DNA is TGTGCCAGCAGCCCCACCCGGGGACAGGGAAACACCGGGGAGCTGTTTTTT. Amino acids: CASSPTRGQGNTGELFF.

This chain uses TRBV5-4 with TRBJ2-5; 10 bases align to TRBD2. CDR3 length: 17 residues. Germline V lookup: CDR1 SGHNT, CDR2 YYREEE (reference sequence). Trimming at V came to 6 bases and at J to 1 base, leaving 12 bases not matched to a gene. CDR3 bases: TGTGCCAGCACCCGGGGGCTAGCGGGGGCGGGCCAAGAGACCCAGTACTTC. Translated, it gives CASTRGLAGAGQETQYF. Together with reference TRBV5-4 and TRBJ2-5, the CDR3 gives the full variable domain: ETGVTQSPTHLIKTRGQQVTLRCSSQSGHNTVSWYQQALGQGPQFIFQYYREEENGRGNFPPRFSGLQFPNYSSELNVNALELDDSALYLCASTRGLAGAGQETQYFGPGTRLLVL.

The rearrangement links TRBV5-1 to TRBJ2-7; 9 positions match TRBD2. V dropped 3 bases and J dropped 4; count of bases not matched to a gene: 8. Looked up from germline, CDR1 is SGHRS and CDR2 is YFSETQ. This CDR3 contains 15 residues. The CDR3 DNA is TGCGCCAGCAGCTCACTTAGCGGGAGTACGTACGAGCAGTACTTC. Translation: CASSSLSGSTYEQYF.

The chain uses TRBV30 and TRBJ2-1; 10 bases fit TRBD2. CDR1 is GTSNPN, CDR2 SVGIG, per germline (reference sequence). The CDR3 length is 16 residues. Trimming took 6 bases from V and 0 from J; bases not matched to a gene: 8. In DNA, the CDR3 is TGTGCCTGTACAGCTAGCGGGAGCATCTCCTACAATGAGCAGTTCTTC. The encoded protein is CACTASGSISYNEQFF.

V and J are TRBV15 and TRBJ2-3; 10 bases align to TRBD1. Germline V gene sequence: CDR1 LNHNV, CDR2 YYDKDF (reference sequence). The CDR3 has 14 amino acids. Trimming cost V 10 bases and J 1 base; bases outside gene matches: 5. The CDR3 sequence: CAIRDRGRTDTQYF. CDR3 bases: TGTGCCATCCGCGACAGGGGGCGCACAGATACGCAGTATTTT. The whole variable domain, remainder taken from reference TRBV15 and TRBJ2-3, is DAMVIQNPRYQVTQFGKPVTLSCSQTLNHNVMYWYQQKSSQAPKLLFHYYDKDFNNEADTPDNFQSRRPNTSFCFLDIRSPGLGDTAMYLCAIRDRGRTDTQYFGPGTRLTVL.

The chain combines TRBV6-1 with TRBJ1-1, with 8 nucleotides matching TRBD1. Trimming cost V 5 bases and J 0 bases; bases outside gene matches: 2. CDR3 length: 14 residues. Germline V gene data show CDR1 as MNHNS and CDR2 as SASEGT. The CDR3 is CASSLTGVNTEAFF. DNA for the CDR3: TGTGCCAGCAGTTTGACAGGGGTGAACACTGAAGCTTTCTTT.

The V gene is TRBV5-5, the J gene TRBJ1-2, with TRBD1 identical over 9 bases. Trimming cost V 4 bases and J 4 bases; bases outside gene matches: 8. The germline V gene encodes CDR1 SGHKS and CDR2 YYEKEE (reference sequence). The CDR3 covers 15 residues. In DNA, the CDR3 is TGTGCCAGCAGCCCTAACAGGGGGCGAGGCTATGGCTACACCTTC. Its protein product is CASSPNRGRGYGYTF.

This clone was counted a few times. The chain couples TRBV7-9 to TRBJ2-3; TRBD2 is a possible D gene (5 bases). The germline V gene has CDR1 SEHNR and CDR2 FQNEAQ (reference sequence). This CDR3 region has 17 residues. Trimming cost V 4 bases and J 0 bases, with 17 bases left between them. The CDR3 region has the DNA TGTGCCAGCAGCTCTCCCGGGGTAGGGTGGAGCACAGATACGCAGTATTTT. Its translation is CASSSPGVGWSTDTQYF.

The table lists this clone with a few counts. This chain links TRBV5-6 with TRBJ1-1, with D possibly matching TRBD1 (5 bases). The germline V and J ends were trimmed by 2 bases and 0 bases, with 8 bases remaining between them. Germline lookup yields CDR1 SGHDT and CDR2 YYEEEE. The CDR3 totals 14 residues. For the CDR3, the DNA is TGTGCCAGCAGCTTTGGGGCAATGAACACTGAAGCTTTCTTT. This encodes CASSFGAMNTEAFF.

V gene TRBV30 combines with J gene TRBJ1-5; no firm D call. The CDR3 spans 15 residues. With 0 bases removed from V and 0 bases from J, the gap between germline ends came to 9 bases. Germline CDR1 is GTSNPN and CDR2 is SVGIG (reference sequence). This chain's CDR3 is CAWSVPVDSNQPQHF. In nucleotides, the CDR3 is TGTGCCTGGAGTGTACCGGTAGATAGCAATCAGCCCCAGCATTTT.

In this sample, this clone turned up once. The genes are TRBV5-1 and TRBJ2-1; 12 bases map to TRBD1. The germline gives CDR1 SGHRS, CDR2 YFSETQ. The V gene end was trimmed by 0 bases and the J gene end by 6 bases; junction bases not matched to a gene: 4. The CDR3 loop spans 16 amino acids. CDR3 in DNA: TGCGCCAGCAGCTTGGCCGTGGGACAGGGGGCCAATGAGCAGTTCTTC. This sequence encodes CASSLAVGQGANEQFF.

This chain connects TRBV19 to TRBJ2-2; D is perhaps TRBD1 (5 bases). The germline V gene has CDR1 LNHDA and CDR2 SQIVND (reference sequence). The CDR3 extends over 14 amino acids. V was cut by 7 bases and J by 0 bases, with 9 bases left in between. Written as DNA, the CDR3 is TGTGCCAGTACTCAGGGTTCGAACACCGGGGAGCTGTTTTTT. This gives the protein CASTQGSNTGELFF.

The chain employs TRBV30 and TRBJ2-2, with 8 bases identical to TRBD1. The J segment lost 8 bases and the V segment lost 1 base, leaving 6 bases of the junction unmatched. CDR3 length equals 14 residues. CDR1 GTSNPN and CDR2 SVGIG come from the germline V gene (reference sequence). Here the CDR3 reads CAWSEDRGTGELFF. The CDR3 nucleotides are TGTGCCTGGAGTGAAGACAGGGGTACGGGGGAGCTGTTTTTT.

CDR3: CASSPPAGTGSKKLFF. CDR3 nucleotide sequence: TGTGCCAGCAGCCCCCCCGCCGGGACAGGGAGTAAAAAACTGTTTTTT. The genes are TRBV7-8 and TRBJ1-4; 9 bases are a match to TRBD1. The germline gives CDR1 SGHVS, CDR2 FQNEAQ. With 5 bases clipped from V and 9 bases from J, the junction kept 13 bases outside the gene matches. CDR3 length equals 16 residues.

The chain has TRBV7-2 and TRBJ2-5, with 7 bases fitting TRBD2. This CDR3 contains 16 residues. Trimming removed 5 bases from V and 6 bases from J; junction bases left unmatched: 15. From germline, CDR1 is SGHTA and CDR2 FQGNSA. CDR3 region: CASSPTWQGGQKTQYF. For the CDR3, the DNA is TGTGCCAGCAGCCCGACCTGGCAGGGAGGGCAAAAGACCCAGTACTTC.

CDR3 DNA: TGCGCCAGCAGCCTTTTGGACAGGGGAAGTTCACCCCTCCACTTT. This codes for CASSLLDRGSSPLHF. V is TRBV5-1 and J is TRBJ1-6, with 9 bases fitting TRBD1. The germline V gene has CDR1 SGHRS and CDR2 YFSETQ. With V trimmed by 4 bases and J by 9 bases, 8 bases remained unmatched. The CDR3 has 15 residues. The full variable domain, with the rest looked up from reference TRBV5-1 and TRBJ1-6, is KAGVTQTPRYLIKTRGQQVTLSCSPISGHRSVSWYQQTPGQGLQFLFEYFSETQRNKGNFPGRFSGRQFSNSRSEMNVSTLELGDSALYLCASSLLDRGSSPLHFGNGTRLTVT.

The chain's CDR3 is CASSFRGFRAEAFF. CDR3 in DNA: TGTGCCAGCAGCTTTCGGGGATTCCGGGCTGAAGCTTTCTTT. V usage is TRBV5-6 and J usage is TRBJ1-1; D uncertain. The CDR3 extends over 14 amino acids. Germline CDR1 SGHDT, CDR2 YYEEEE. Deletions cut 2 bases from V and 6 bases from J, with 14 bases between.

The chain is built from TRBV9 and TRBJ2-3; TRBD1 might be the D (6 bases). This CDR3 is 15 amino acids long. V dropped 0 bases and J dropped 2 bases, with 10 bases sitting between them. CDR1 is SGDLS and CDR2 is YYNGEE in the germline V gene. The DNA for the CDR3 is TGTGCCAGCAGCGTAGACCACAGGGCCACAGATACGCAGTATTTT. Translating gives CASSVDHRATDTQYF.